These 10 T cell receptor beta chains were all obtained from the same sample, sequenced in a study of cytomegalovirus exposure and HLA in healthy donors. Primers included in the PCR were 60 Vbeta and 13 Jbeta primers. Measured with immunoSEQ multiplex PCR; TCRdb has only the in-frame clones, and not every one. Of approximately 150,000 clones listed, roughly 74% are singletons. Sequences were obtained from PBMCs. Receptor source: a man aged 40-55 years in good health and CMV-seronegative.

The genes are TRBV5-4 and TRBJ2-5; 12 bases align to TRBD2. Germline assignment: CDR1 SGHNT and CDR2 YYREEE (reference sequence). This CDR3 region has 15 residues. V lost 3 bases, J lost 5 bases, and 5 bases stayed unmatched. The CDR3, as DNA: TGTGCCAGCAGCTCTAGCGGGGGGGCTAAGGAGACCCAGTACTTC. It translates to CASSSSGGAKETQYF.

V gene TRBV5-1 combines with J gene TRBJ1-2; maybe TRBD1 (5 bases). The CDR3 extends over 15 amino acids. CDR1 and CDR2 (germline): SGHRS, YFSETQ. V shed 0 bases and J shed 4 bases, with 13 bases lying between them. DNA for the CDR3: TGCGCCAGCAGCTTGGAATTTCAGGGTTTCTATGGCTACACCTTC. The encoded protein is CASSLEFQGFYGYTF.

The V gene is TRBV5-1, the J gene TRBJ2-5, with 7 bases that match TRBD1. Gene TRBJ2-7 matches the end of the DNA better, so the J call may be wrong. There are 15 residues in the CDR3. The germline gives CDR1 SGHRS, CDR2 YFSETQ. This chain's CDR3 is CASSSVGDSSYEQYF. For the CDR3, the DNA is TGCGCCAGCAGCTCGGTGGGGGACAGCTCCTACGAGCAGTACTTC.

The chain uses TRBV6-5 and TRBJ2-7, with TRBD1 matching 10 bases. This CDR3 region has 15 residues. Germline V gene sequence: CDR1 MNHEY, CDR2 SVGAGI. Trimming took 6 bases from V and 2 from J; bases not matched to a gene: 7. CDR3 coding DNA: TGTGCCAGCAGGCACCGGGACAGGGGCCCCTACGAGCAGTACTTC. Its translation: CASRHRDRGPYEQYF.

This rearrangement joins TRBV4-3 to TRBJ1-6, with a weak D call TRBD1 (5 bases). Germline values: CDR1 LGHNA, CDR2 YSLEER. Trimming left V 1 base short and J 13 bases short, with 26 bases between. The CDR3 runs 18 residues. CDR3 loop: CASSQVFIGGAGGCPLHF. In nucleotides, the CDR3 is TGCGCCAGCAGCCAAGTCTTTATAGGCGGGGCCGGGGGATGCCCCCTCCACTTT.

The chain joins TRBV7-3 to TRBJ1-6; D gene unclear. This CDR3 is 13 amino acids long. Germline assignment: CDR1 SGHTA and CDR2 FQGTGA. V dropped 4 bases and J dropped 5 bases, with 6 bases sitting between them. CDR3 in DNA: TGTGCCAGCAGCTCACAACATAATTCACCCCTCCACTTT. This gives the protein CASSSQHNSPLHF. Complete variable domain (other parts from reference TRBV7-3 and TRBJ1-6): GAGVSQTPSNKVTEKGKYVELRCDPISGHTALYWYRQSLGQGPEFLIYFQGTGAADDSGLPNDRFFAVRPEGSVSTLKIQRTERGDSAVYLCASSSQHNSPLHFGNGTRLTVT.

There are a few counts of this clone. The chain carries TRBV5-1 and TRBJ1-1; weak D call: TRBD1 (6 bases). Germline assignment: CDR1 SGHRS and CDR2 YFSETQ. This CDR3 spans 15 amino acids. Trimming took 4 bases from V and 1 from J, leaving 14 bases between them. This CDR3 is CASSAGRGANTEAFF. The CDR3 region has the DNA TGCGCCAGCAGCGCCGGACGGGGGGCGAACACTGAAGCTTTCTTT.

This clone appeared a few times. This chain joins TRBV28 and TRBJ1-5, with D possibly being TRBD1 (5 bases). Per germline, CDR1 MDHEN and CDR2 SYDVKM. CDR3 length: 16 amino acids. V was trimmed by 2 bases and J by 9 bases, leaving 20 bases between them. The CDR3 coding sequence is TGTGCCAGCAGTTTAAATTATAAGGCCCCAGGGCGGCCCCAGCATTTT. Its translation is CASSLNYKAPGRPQHF.

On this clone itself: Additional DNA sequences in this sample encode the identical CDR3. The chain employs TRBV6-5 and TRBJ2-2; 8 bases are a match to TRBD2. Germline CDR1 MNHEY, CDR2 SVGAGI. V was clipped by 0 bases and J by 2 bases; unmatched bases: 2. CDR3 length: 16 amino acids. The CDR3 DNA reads TGTGCCAGCAGTTACTCTGCGGGGGGCAACACCGGGGAGCTGTTTTTT. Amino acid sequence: CASSYSAGGNTGELFF.

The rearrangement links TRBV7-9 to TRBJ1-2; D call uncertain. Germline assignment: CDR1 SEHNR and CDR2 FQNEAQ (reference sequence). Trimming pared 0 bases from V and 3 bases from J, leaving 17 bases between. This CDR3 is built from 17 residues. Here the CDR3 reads CASSLAMAAARHYGYTF. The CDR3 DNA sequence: TGTGCCAGCAGCTTAGCGATGGCAGCAGCGCGACACTATGGCTACACCTTC.